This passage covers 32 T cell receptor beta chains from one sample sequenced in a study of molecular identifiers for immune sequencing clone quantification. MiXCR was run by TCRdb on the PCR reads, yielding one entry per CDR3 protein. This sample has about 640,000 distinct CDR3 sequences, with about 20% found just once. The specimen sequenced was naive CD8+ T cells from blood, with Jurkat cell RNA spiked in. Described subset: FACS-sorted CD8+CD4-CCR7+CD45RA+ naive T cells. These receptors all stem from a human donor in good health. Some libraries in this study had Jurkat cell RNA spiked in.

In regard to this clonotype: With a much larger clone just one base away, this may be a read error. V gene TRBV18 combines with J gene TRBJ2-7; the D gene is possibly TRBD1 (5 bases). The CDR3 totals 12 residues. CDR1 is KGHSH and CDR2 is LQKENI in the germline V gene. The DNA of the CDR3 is TGTGCCAGCTTGGGGCTTGGCAACGAGCTGTACTTC. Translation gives CASLGLGNELYF.

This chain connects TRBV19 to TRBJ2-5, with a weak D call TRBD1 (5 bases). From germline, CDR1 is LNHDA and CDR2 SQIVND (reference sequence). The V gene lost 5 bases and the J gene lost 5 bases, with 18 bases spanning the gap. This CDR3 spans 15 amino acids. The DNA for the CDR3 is TGTGCCAGTAGTTTACCTACAGGATTGGGGGAGACCCAGTACTTC. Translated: CASSLPTGLGETQYF.

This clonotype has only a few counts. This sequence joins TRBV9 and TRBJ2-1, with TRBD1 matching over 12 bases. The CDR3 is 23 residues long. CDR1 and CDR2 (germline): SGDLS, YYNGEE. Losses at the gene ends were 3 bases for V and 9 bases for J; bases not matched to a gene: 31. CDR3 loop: CASSADRDRGHFSYSTGEGEQFF. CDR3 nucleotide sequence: TGTGCCAGCAGCGCCGACCGGGACAGGGGGCATTTTTCCTATTCCACCGGAGAGGGTGAGCAGTTCTTC.

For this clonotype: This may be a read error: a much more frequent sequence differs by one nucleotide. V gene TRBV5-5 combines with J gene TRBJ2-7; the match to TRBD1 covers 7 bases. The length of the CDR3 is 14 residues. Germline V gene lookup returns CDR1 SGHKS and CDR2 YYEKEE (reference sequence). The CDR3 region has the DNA TGTGCCGGCAGCTCAACAGGGGCAAACTACGAGCAGTACTTC. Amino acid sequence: CAGSSTGANYEQYF.

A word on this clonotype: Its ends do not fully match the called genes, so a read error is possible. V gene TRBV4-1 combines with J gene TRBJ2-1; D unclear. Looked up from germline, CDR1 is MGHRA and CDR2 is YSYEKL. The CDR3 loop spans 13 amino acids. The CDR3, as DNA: TGCGCCGGCAGCCAGATGACGAGTAATGAGCAGTTCTTC. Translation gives CAGSQMTSNEQFF.

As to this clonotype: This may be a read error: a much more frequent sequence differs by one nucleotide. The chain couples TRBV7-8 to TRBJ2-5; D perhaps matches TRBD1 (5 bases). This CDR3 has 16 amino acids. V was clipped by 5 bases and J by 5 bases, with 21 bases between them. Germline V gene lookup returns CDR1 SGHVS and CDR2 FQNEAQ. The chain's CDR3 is CASSPARYRGFETQYF. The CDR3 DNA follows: TGTGCCAGCAGCCCAGCCCGGTATAGGGGTTTCGAGACCCAGTACTTC. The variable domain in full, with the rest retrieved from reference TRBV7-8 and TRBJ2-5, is GAGVSQSPRYKVAKRGQDVALRCDPISGHVSLFWYQQALGQGPEFLTYFQNEAQLDKSGLPSDRFFAERPEGSVSTLKIQRTQQEDSAVYLCASSPARYRGFETQYFGPGTRLLVL.

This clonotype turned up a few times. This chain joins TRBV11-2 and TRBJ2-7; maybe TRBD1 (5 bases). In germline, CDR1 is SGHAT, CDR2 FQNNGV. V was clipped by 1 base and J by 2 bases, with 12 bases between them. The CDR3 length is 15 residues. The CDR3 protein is CASSLGGLRTYEQYF. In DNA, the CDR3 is TGTGCCAGCAGCTTAGGGGGCCTTCGGACCTACGAGCAGTACTTC.

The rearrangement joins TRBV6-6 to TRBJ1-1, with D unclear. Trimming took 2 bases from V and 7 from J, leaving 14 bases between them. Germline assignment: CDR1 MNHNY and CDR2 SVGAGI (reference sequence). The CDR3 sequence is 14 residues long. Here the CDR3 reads CASSYVASGNEAFF. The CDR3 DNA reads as TGTGCCAGCAGTTACGTGGCCTCTGGGAATGAAGCTTTCTTT.

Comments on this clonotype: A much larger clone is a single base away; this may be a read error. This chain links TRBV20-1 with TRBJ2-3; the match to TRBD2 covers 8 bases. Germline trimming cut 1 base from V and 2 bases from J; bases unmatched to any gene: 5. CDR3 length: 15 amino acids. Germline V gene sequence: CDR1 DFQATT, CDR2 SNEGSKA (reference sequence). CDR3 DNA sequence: TGCAGTGCTAGAGTGGACGGGAGGGCCACAGATACGCAGTATTTT. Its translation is CSARVDGRATDTQYF.

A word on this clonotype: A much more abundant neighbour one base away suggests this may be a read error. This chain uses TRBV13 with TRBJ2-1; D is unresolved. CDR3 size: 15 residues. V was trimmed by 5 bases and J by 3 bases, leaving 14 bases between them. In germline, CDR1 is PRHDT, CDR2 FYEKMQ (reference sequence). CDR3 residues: CASSPSTEYYNEQFF. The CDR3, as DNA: TGTGCCAGCAGCCCCTCCACGGAGTACTACAATGAGCAGTTCTTC.

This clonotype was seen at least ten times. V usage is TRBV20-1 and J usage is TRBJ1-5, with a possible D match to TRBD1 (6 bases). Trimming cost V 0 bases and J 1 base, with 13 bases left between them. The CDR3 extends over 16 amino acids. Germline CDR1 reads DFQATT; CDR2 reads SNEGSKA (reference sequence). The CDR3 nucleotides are TGCAGTGCTAGAGATCTATCCAGGGGAAGCAATCAGCCCCAGCATTTT. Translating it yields CSARDLSRGSNQPQHF.

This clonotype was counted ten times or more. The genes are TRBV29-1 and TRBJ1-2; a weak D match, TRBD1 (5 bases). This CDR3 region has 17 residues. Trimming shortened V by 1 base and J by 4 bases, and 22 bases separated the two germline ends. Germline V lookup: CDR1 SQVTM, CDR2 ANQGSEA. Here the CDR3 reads CSVEAQGTDYSRYGYTF. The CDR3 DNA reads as TGCAGCGTTGAAGCTCAAGGGACCGACTATTCCCGCTATGGCTACACCTTC.

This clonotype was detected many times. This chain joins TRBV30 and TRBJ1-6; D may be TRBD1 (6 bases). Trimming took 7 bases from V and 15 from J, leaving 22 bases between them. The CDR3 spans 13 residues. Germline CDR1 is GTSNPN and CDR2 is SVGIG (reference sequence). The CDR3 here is CASSEDRVILLHF. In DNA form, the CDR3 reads TGTGCCTCTTCTGAGGACAGAGTAATTCTCCTCCACTTT.

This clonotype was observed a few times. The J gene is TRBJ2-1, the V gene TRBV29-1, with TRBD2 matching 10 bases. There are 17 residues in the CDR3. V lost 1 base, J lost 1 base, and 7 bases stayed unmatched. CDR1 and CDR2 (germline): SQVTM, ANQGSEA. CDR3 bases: TGCAGCGTTGAAGGGTCTAGCGGGAGCTTATCCTACAATGAGCAGTTCTTC. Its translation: CSVEGSSGSLSYNEQFF.

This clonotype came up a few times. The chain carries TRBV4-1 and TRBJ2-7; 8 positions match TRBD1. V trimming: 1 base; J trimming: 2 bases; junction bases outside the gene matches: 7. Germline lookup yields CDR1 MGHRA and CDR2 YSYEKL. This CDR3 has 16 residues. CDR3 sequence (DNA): TGCGCCAGCAGCCAAGGACCGGGACAGGTTCCCTACGAGCAGTACTTC. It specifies CASSQGPGQVPYEQYF.

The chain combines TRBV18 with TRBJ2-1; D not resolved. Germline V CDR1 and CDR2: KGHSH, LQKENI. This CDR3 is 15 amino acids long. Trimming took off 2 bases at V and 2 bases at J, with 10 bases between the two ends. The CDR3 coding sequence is TGTGCCAGCTCACCATCAGTGGCAACCTACAATGAGCAGTTCTTC. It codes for CASSPSVATYNEQFF.

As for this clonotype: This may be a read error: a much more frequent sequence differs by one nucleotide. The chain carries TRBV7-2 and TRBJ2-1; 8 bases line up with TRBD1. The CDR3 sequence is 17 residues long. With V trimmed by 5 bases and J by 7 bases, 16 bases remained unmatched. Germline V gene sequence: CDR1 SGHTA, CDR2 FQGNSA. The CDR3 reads CASSRTKTGGFGNEQFF. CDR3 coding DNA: TGTGCCAGCAGCCGTACGAAAACAGGGGGTTTCGGGAATGAGCAGTTCTTC.

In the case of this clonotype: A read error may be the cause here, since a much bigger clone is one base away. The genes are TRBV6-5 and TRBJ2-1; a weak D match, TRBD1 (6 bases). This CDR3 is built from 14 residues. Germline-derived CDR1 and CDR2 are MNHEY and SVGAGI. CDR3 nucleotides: TGTGCCAGCAGCAGACAGGCCTCCTGCAATGAGCAGTTCTTC. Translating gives CASSRQASCNEQFF.

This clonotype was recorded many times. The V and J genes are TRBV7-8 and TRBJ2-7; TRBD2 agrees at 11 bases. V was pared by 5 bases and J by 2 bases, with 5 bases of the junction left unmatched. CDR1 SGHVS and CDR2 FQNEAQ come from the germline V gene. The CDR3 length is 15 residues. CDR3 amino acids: CASSPLSGGAYEQYF. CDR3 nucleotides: TGTGCCAGCAGCCCGCTTAGCGGGGGGGCCTACGAGCAGTACTTC.

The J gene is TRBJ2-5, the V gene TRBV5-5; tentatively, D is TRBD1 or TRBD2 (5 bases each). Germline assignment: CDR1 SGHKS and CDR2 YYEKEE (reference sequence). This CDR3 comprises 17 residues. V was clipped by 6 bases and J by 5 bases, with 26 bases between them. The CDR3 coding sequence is TGTGCCAGCAACTTTGGGGCGGGCAGACTATCTAGGGAGACCCAGTACTTC. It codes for CASNFGAGRLSRETQYF.

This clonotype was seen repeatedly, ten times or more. The CDR3 DNA follows: TGTGCCACCTCCGGGACCGGGAGTGAAAAACTGTTTTTT. Amino acid sequence: CATSGTGSEKLFF. The chain recombines TRBV19 with TRBJ1-4; weak D call: TRBD1 (5 bases). CDR3 length: 13 amino acids. Germline values: CDR1 LNHDA, CDR2 SQIVND (reference sequence). V lost 10 bases and J lost 7, with 16 bases in between.

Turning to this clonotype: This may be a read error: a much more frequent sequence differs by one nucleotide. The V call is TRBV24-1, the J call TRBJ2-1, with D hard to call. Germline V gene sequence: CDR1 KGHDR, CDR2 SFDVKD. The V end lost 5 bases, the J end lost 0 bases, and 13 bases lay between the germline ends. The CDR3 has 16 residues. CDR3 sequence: CATSGVAAFSYNEQFF. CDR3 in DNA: TGTGCCACCAGTGGTGTCGCAGCTTTCTCCTACAATGAGCAGTTCTTC.

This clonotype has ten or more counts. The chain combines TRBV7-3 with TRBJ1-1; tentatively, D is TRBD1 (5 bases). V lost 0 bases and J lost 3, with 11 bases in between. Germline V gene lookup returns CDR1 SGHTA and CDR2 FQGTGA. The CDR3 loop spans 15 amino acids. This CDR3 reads CASSLTGASHTEAFF. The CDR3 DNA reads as TGTGCCAGCAGCTTAACAGGGGCTAGCCACACTGAAGCTTTCTTT.

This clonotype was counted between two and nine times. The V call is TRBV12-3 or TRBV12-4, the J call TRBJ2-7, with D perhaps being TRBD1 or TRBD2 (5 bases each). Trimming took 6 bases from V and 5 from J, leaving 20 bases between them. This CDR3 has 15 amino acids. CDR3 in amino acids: CASSLGDPRSHEQYF. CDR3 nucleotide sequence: TGTGCCAGCAGCCTTGGGGACCCCAGATCCCACGAGCAGTACTTC.

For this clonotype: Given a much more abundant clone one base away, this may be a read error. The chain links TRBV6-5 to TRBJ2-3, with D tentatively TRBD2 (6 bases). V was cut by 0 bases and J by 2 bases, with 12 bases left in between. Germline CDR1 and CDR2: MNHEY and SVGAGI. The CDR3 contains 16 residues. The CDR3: CASSYSGGALTDTQYF. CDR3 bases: TGTGCCAGCAGTTACTCAGGCGGGGCCCTCACAGATACGCAGTATTTT.

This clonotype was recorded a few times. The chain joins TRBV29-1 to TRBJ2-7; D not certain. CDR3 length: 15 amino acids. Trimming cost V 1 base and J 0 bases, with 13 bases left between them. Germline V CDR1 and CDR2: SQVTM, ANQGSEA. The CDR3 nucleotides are TGCAGCGTTGAAGGTATTAACGGCAGCTCCTACGAGCAGTACTTC. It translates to CSVEGINGSSYEQYF.

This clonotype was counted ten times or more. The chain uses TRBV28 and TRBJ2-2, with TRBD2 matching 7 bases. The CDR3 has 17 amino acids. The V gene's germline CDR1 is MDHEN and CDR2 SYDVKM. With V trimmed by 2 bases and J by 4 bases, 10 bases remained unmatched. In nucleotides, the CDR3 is TGTGCCAGCAGTTTAGGCTGGCTAGCGGAGTCCACCGGGGAGCTGTTTTTT. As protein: CASSLGWLAESTGELFF.

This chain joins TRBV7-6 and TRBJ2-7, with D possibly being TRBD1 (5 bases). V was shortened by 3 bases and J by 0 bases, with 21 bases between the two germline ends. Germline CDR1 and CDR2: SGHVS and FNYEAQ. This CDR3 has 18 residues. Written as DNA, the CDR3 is TGTGCCAGCAGCTTGGATCCCTCACAGGAGATCCGCTCCTACGAGCAGTACTTC. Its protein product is CASSLDPSQEIRSYEQYF.

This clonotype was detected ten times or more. The CDR3 DNA reads as TGCAGCGGCGGGACAGGCCCATACGAGCAGTACTTC. Translating gives CSGGTGPYEQYF. The J gene is TRBJ2-7, the V gene TRBV29-1, with TRBD1 matching over 8 bases. CDR3 length equals 12 residues. Unmatched junction bases numbered 6, after V lost 7 bases and J lost 4 bases. Germline CDR1 reads SQVTM; CDR2 reads ANQGSEA.

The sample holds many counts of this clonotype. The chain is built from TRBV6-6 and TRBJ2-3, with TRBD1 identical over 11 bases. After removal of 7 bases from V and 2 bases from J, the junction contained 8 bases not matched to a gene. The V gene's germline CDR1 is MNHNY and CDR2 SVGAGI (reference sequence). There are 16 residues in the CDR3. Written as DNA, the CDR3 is TGTGCCAGCACTTTGGGACAGGGGGATTCCACAGATACGCAGTATTTT. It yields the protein CASTLGQGDSTDTQYF.

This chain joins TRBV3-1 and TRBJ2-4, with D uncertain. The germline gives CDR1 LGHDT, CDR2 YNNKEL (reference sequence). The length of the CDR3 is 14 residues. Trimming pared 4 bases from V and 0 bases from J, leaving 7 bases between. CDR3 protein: CASSPRQAKNIQYF. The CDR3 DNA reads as TGTGCCAGCAGCCCCCGGCAAGCCAAAAACATTCAGTACTTC.

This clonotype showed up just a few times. The CDR3 spells CASSPHGTNEKLFF. The CDR3 DNA follows: TGTGCCAGCAGTCCACATGGGACTAATGAAAAACTGTTTTTT. J is TRBJ1-4 and V is TRBV27; D gene ambiguous. The V gene's germline CDR1 is MNHEY and CDR2 SMNVEV (reference sequence). This CDR3 spans 14 amino acids. The V gene lost 5 bases and the J gene lost 2 bases, with 9 bases spanning the gap.